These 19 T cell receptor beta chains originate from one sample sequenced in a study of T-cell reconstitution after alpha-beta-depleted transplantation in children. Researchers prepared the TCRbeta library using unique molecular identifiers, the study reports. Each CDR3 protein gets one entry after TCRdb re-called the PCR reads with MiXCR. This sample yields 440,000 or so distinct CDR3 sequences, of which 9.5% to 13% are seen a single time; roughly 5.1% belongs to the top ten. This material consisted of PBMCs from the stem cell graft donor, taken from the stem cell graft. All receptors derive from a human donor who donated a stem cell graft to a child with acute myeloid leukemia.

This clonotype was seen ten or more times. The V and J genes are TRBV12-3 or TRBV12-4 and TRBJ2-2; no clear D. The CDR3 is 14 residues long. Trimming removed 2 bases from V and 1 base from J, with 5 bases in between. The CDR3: CASSLLENTGELFF. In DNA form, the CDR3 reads TGTGCCAGCAGTTTACTGGAGAACACCGGGGAGCTGTTTTTT.

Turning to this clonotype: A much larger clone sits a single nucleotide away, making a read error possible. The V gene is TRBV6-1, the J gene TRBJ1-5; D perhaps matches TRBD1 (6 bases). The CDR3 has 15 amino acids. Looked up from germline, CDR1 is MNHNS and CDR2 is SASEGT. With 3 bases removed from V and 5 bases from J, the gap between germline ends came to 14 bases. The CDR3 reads CASSEWQDSHQPQHF. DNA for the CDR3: TGTGCCAGCAGTGAGTGGCAGGACAGCCATCAGCCCCAGCATTTT.

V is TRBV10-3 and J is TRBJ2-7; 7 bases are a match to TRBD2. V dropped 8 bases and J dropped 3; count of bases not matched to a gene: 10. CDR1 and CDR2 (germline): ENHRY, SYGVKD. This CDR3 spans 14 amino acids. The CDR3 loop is CAIRGGELDYEQYF. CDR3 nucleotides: TGTGCCATCCGTGGGGGGGAACTGGACTACGAGCAGTACTTC.

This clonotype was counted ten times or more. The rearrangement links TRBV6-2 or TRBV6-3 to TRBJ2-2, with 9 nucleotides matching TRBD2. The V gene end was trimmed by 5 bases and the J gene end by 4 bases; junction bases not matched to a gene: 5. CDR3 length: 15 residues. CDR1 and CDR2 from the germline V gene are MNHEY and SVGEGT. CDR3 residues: CASSPSGEVTGELFF. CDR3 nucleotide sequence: TGTGCCAGCAGTCCTAGCGGGGAGGTCACCGGGGAGCTGTTTTTT.

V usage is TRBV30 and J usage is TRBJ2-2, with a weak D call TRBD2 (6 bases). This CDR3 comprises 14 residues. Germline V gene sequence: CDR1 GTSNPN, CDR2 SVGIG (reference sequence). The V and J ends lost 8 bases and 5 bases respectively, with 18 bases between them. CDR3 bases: TGTGCCGGACTACGCGGGCAGATGACCGGGGAGCTGTTTTTT. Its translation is CAGLRGQMTGELFF. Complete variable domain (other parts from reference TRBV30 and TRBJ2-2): SQTIHQWPATLVQPVGSPLSLECTVEGTSNPNLYWYRQAAGRGLQLLFYSVGIGQISSEVPQNLSASRPQDRQFILSSKKLLLSDSGFYLCAGLRGQMTGELFFGEGSRLTVL.

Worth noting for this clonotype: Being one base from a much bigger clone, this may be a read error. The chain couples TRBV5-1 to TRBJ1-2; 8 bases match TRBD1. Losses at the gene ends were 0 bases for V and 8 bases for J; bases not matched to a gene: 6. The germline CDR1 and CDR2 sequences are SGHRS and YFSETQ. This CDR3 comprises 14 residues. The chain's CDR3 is CASSLADRGGGYTF. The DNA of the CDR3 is TGCGCCAGCAGCTTGGCCGACAGGGGAGGAGGCTACACCTTC.

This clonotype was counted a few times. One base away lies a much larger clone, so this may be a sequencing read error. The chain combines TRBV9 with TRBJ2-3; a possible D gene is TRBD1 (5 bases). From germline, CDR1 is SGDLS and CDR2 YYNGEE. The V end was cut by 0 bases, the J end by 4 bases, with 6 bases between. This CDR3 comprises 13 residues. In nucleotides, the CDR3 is TGTGCCAGCAGCGTAGGGGGCCCAGATACGCAGTATTTT. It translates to CASSVGGPDTQYF.

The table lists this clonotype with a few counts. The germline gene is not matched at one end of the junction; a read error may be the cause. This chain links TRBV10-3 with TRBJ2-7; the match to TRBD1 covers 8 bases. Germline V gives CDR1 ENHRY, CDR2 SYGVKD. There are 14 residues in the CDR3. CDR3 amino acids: CAISESDRAVVMDF. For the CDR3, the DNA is TGTGCCATCAGTGAGTCGGACAGGGCGGTCGTCATGGACTTC.

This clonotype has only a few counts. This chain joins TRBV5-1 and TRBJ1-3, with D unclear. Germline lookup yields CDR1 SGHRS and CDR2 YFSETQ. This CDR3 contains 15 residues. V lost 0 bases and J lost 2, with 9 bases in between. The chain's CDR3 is CASSLEGGPGNTIYF. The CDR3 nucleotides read TGCGCCAGCAGCTTGGAGGGAGGGCCTGGAAACACCATATATTTT.

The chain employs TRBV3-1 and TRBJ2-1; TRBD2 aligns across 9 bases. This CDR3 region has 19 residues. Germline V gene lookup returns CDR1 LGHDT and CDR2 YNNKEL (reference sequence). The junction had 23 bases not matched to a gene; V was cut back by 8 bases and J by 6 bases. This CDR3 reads CASRPATSGSLPRVNEQFF. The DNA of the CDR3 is TGTGCCAGCCGGCCGGCGACTAGCGGATCTCTCCCCAGGGTCAATGAGCAGTTCTTC.

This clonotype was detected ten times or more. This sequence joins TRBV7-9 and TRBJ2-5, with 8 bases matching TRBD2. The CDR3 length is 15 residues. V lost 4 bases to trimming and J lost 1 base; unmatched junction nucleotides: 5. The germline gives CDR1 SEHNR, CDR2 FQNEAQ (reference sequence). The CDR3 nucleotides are TGTGCCAGCAGCTCGGTTAGCGGGATCCAAGAGACCCAGTACTTC. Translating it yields CASSSVSGIQETQYF.

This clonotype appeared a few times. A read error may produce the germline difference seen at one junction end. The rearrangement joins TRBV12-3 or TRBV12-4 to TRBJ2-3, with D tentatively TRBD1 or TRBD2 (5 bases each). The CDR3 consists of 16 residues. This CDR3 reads CASSSRPGLDTDSQYF. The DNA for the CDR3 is TGTGCCAGCAGCAGTAGACCGGGGCTTGACACAGATTCGCAGTATTTT.

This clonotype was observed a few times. CDR3 in DNA: TGCAGTGCTAGAGATTCCGCCAGCGTTTATGGCTACACCTTC. Amino acids: CSARDSASVYGYTF. The chain links TRBV20-1 to TRBJ1-2; D is uncertain. The CDR3 totals 14 residues. V lost 0 bases, J lost 5 bases, and 13 bases lay in between. Germline loops: CDR1 DFQATT, CDR2 SNEGSKA (reference sequence).

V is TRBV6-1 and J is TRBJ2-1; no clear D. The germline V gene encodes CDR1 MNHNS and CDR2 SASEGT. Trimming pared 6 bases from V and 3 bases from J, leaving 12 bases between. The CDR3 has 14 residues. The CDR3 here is CASRAGRVYNEQFF. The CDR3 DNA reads TGTGCCAGCAGGGCCGGACGGGTCTACAATGAGCAGTTCTTC.

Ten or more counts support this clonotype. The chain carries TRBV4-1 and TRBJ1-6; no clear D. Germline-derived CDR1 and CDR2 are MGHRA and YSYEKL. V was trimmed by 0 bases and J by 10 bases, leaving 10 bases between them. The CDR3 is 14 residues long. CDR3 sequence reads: CASSQDEQSSPLHF. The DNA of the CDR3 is TGCGCCAGCAGCCAAGATGAGCAGTCCTCACCCCTCCACTTT.

The CDR3 here is CASRVASTDTQYF. The CDR3 DNA reads TGTGCCAGCCGGGTGGCTAGCACAGATACGCAGTATTTT. V gene TRBV12-3 or TRBV12-4 combines with J gene TRBJ2-3; D gene uncertain. The length of the CDR3 is 13 residues. V was trimmed by 8 bases and J by 0 bases, leaving 9 bases between them.

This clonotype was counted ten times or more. The CDR3 region is CSVSIDRNIQYF. The CDR3 nucleotides read TGCAGCGTCTCCATCGACAGAAACATTCAGTACTTC. V is TRBV29-1 and J is TRBJ2-4; perhaps TRBD1 as D (5 bases). CDR1 and CDR2 from the germline V gene are SQVTM and ANQGSEA. Between the trimmed V and J ends, which lost 6 bases and 6 bases, there was a span of 12 bases. The CDR3 extends over 12 amino acids.

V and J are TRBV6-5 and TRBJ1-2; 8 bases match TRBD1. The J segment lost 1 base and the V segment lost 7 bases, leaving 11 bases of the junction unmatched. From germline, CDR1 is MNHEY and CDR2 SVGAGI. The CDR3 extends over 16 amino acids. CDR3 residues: CASTPRGTGINYGYTF. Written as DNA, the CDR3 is TGTGCCAGCACCCCCCGAGGGACAGGAATTAACTATGGCTACACCTTC.

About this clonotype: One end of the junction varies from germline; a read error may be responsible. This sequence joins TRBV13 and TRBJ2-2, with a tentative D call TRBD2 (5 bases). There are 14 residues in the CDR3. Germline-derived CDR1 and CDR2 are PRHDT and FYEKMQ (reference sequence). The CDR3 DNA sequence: TGTGCCAGCAGCCCAGGATTTAGCACCGGGGAGCTGTCTTTT. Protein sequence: CASSPGFSTGELSF.